The next 7 T cell receptor beta chains were all read from a single sample in a study of human T cells and chemical hapten exposure. One entry per CDR3 protein, called by TCRdb with MiXCR from the RACE reads. The sample holds 87,000 or so distinct CDR3 sequences, about 8.9% seen once. The time point: pre-sensitization, week 0. Treatment: therapeutic diphenylcyclopropenone sensitization with weekly scalp DPC. This specimen was whole blood, taken in connection with sensitization to the hapten diphenylcyclopropenone (DPC). Every receptor here comes from a woman aged 40-49 years with alopecia areata. Some clones in this sample may be carry-over from other donors' samples.

This clonotype came up many times. This chain uses TRBV5-4 with TRBJ1-1, with TRBD1 as a possible D gene (5 bases). Looked up from germline, CDR1 is SGHNT and CDR2 is YYREEE (reference sequence). The germline V and J ends were trimmed by 0 bases and 4 bases, with 13 bases remaining between them. The CDR3 has 15 residues. CDR3: CASSLGDVGVTEAFF. The CDR3 nucleotides read TGTGCCAGCAGCTTGGGGGACGTTGGGGTCACTGAAGCTTTCTTT.

The chain carries TRBV10-2 and TRBJ1-1; D call uncertain. The V end was cut by 6 bases, the J end by 0 bases, with 5 bases between. The CDR3 runs 12 residues. The V gene's germline CDR1 is WSHSY and CDR2 SAAADI. Here the CDR3 reads CASRSMNTEAFF. The CDR3 DNA sequence: TGCGCCAGCAGGAGCATGAACACTGAAGCTTTCTTT.

V and J are TRBV29-1 and TRBJ1-1; D uncertain. The CDR3 is made up of 11 amino acids. The germline V gene has CDR1 SQVTM and CDR2 ANQGSEA. Trimming removed 1 base at V and 11 bases at J, with 11 bases between. The CDR3 loop reads CSVEVGLDAFF. CDR3 in DNA: TGCAGCGTTGAAGTAGGGTTGGACGCTTTCTTT.

This clonotype was seen only a few times. V is TRBV7-9 and J is TRBJ2-7; perhaps TRBD1 as D (6 bases). Trimming stripped 6 bases from V and 1 base from J, with 10 bases between. The germline gives CDR1 SEHNR, CDR2 FQNEAQ (reference sequence). This CDR3 is built from 13 residues. CDR3 sequence reads: CASRPGHSYEQYF. DNA for the CDR3: TGTGCCAGCAGACCGGGACATTCCTACGAGCAGTACTTC. Filled out from reference TRBV7-9 and TRBJ2-7, the complete variable domain reads DTGVSQNPRHKITKRGQNVTFRCDPISEHNRLYWYRQTLGQGPEFLTYFQNEAQLEKSRLLSDRFSAERPKGSFSTLEIQRTEQGDSAMYLCASRPGHSYEQYFGPGTRLTVT.

This clonotype was picked up many times. The chain is built from TRBV6-1 and TRBJ1-1; D possibly corresponds to TRBD1 (6 bases). Germline V gene lookup returns CDR1 MNHNS and CDR2 SASEGT. V gave up 6 bases and J gave up 0 bases, with 11 bases separating them. The CDR3 sequence is 14 residues long. The DNA of the CDR3 is TGTGCCAGCAGCGCCACAGGGATGAACACTGAAGCTTTCTTT. This gives the protein CASSATGMNTEAFF.

This clonotype came up a few times. The V and J genes are TRBV29-1 and TRBJ2-7; the match to TRBD2 covers 16 bases. Germline CDR1 reads SQVTM; CDR2 reads ANQGSEA. J was trimmed by 4 bases and V by 2 bases; bases with no gene match: 17. The CDR3 length is 20 residues. CDR3 bases: TGCAGCGTTGAAACCGAGTTACCGGGACTAGCGGGGGGGCCTAGTTACGAGCAGTACTTC. Its protein is CSVETELPGLAGGPSYEQYF.

This clonotype was seen repeatedly, ten times or more. The chain is built from TRBV29-1 and TRBJ2-7; D is ambiguous. This CDR3 spans 12 amino acids. Germline assignment: CDR1 SQVTM and CDR2 ANQGSEA. The germline V and J ends were trimmed by 4 bases and 2 bases, with 9 bases remaining between them. CDR3 bases: TGCAGCGTTGGGTTCAGTCCCTACGAGCAGTACTTC. This translates into CSVGFSPYEQYF.